This T cell receptor (beta chain) was recovered during a study of blood T cell repertoires in COVID-19. Per germline, CDR1 LGHDT and CDR2 YNNKEL (reference sequence). V lost 5 bases and J 8 bases, leaving 9 bases between the germline ends. The CDR3 runs to 11 residues. Repertoires were generated with immunoSEQ multiplex PCR, while TCRdb's copy carries only in-frame clones and drops some. In the table there are approximately 56,000 clones, around 84% of which are singletons. The J gene is TRBJ1-2, the V gene TRBV3-1 (or the pseudogene TRBV3-2); the D is unclear. The source of this sequence is a woman aged 80 or over with acute or convalescent COVID-19. The sequenced sample was peripheral blood. CDR3 sequence (DNA): TGTGCCAGCAGCTACCGGGGAGGCTACACCTTC. Translated, it gives CASSYRGGYTF.